This entry lists 24 T cell receptor beta chains sequenced from one sample in a study of T cell repertoires in cytomegalovirus infection. TCRdb fed the reads into MiXCR, producing one record per CDR3 protein. The sample records approximately 990,000 distinct CDR3 sequences, approximately 33% being singletons. Their antigens remain unidentified. The sample here was cultured CD8+ T cells from PBMCs, taken from culture after CMV antigen stimulation. The receptors derive from a human donor in good health (CMV status not recorded). Some clones in this sample may be carry-over from other donors' samples.

The rearrangement links TRBV27 to TRBJ1-1; D may be TRBD1 (6 bases). The germline V gene has CDR1 MNHEY and CDR2 SMNVEV (reference sequence). V was pared by 6 bases and J by 8 bases, with 16 bases between. The CDR3 covers 13 residues. Written as DNA, the CDR3 is TGTGCCAGCAGCGACCTAGGACAGACCGAAGCTTTCTTT. Translated, it gives CASSDLGQTEAFF.

On this clonotype: Mismatch with germline at one junction end may stem from a read error. This chain joins TRBV7-6 and TRBJ2-7; a possible D gene is TRBD2 (5 bases). Per the germline V gene, CDR1 is SGHVS and CDR2 is FNYEAQ. There are 15 residues in the CDR3. The CDR3 here is CASSFSAKATYDQYF. For the CDR3, the DNA is TGTGCCAGCAGCTTTAGCGCCAAAGCCACCTACGATCAGTACTTC. The whole variable domain, remainder taken from reference TRBV7-6 and TRBJ2-7, is GAGVSQSPRYKVTKRGQDVALRCDPISGHVSLYWYRQALGQGPEFLTYFNYEAQQDKSGLPNDRFSAERPEGSISTLTIQRTEQRDSAMYRCASSFSAKATYDQYFGPGTRLTVT.

The gene calls are TRBV2 and TRBJ2-3, with D unclear. The germline gives CDR1 SNHLY, CDR2 FYNNEI. The germline V and J ends were trimmed by 10 bases and 4 bases, with 21 bases remaining between them. The CDR3 length is 15 residues. The CDR3 DNA is TGTGCCATTGCTACTCGTCTTGGTTTGGCAGATACGCAGTATTTT. Its protein is CAIATRLGLADTQYF.

V gene TRBV28 combines with J gene TRBJ1-5; unclear D gene. Trimming stripped 0 bases from V and 0 bases from J, with 6 bases between. The CDR3 consists of 15 residues. Germline CDR1 reads MDHEN; CDR2 reads SYDVKM. The CDR3, as DNA: TGTGCCAGCAGTTTATGGCAGAATAGCAATCAGCCCCAGCATTTT. Translating it yields CASSLWQNSNQPQHF.

This clonotype was counted a few times. The V gene is TRBV4-3, the J gene TRBJ2-3; D unresolved. The CDR3 is 18 amino acids. Deletions cut 4 bases from V and 4 bases from J, with 24 bases between. Germline lookup yields CDR1 LGHNA and CDR2 YSLEER. The CDR3 spells CASSPWTGVPMSADTQYF. The CDR3 DNA reads TGCGCCAGCAGCCCCTGGACCGGTGTCCCCATGTCGGCAGATACGCAGTATTTT.

The sample holds a few counts of this clonotype. The V gene is TRBV4-1, the J gene TRBJ2-1, with TRBD1 matching over 9 bases. There are 17 residues in the CDR3. Germline V CDR1 and CDR2: MGHRA, YSYEKL. V lost 0 bases, J lost 2 bases, and 5 bases stayed unmatched. The CDR3 region has the DNA TGCGCCAGCAGCCAAGAGGGGACAGGGAACACCTACAATGAGCAGTTCTTC. Translation: CASSQEGTGNTYNEQFF.

In this sample, this clonotype turned up a few times. V gene TRBV2 combines with J gene TRBJ2-5; D gene ambiguous. The germline V gene has CDR1 SNHLY and CDR2 FYNNEI. Trimming pared 3 bases from V and 7 bases from J, leaving 12 bases between. The CDR3 totals 13 residues. CDR3 in amino acids: CASSDDIEGTQYF. As DNA, the CDR3 is TGTGCCAGCAGTGATGATATAGAAGGGACCCAGTACTTC.

CDR3 bases: TGTGCCAGCAGACCGAACGCCCTGAACACTGAAGCTTTCTTT. Its protein is CASRPNALNTEAFF. This rearrangement joins TRBV7-3 to TRBJ1-1; unclear D gene. Trimming left V 6 bases short and J 0 bases short, with 11 bases between. Germline CDR1 SGHTA, CDR2 FQGTGA. The CDR3 covers 14 residues.

The chain has TRBV7-9 and TRBJ2-7, with 7 bases matching TRBD2. The CDR3 loop spans 14 amino acids. The germline CDR1 and CDR2 sequences are SEHNR and FQNEAQ (reference sequence). V shed 7 bases and J 2 bases; nucleotides not matched to a gene: 8. CDR3: CASKRGGNTYEQYF. CDR3 DNA: TGTGCCAGCAAACGCGGGGGTAATACCTACGAGCAGTACTTC.

The chain is built from TRBV7-2 and TRBJ1-5; D not certain. Germline V lookup: CDR1 SGHTA, CDR2 FQGNSA. CDR3 length: 16 residues. V lost 2 bases to trimming and J lost 3 bases, with 14 bases between them. The chain's CDR3 is CASSLLLGSPNQPQHF. CDR3 bases: TGTGCCAGCAGCTTACTTTTAGGGAGTCCCAATCAGCCCCAGCATTTT.

Worth noting for this clonotype: Given a much more abundant clone one base away, this may be a read error. The chain joins TRBV11-3 to TRBJ2-1; no firm D call. CDR3 length: 13 residues. Germline-derived CDR1 and CDR2 are SGHNT and YENEEA. CDR3 bases: TGTGTCAGCAGTCAAACTGGATACAATGAGCAGTTCTTC. Its translation is CVSSQTGYNEQFF.

This clonotype was seen once. V is TRBV20-1 and J is TRBJ2-5; 10 bases line up with TRBD2. V shed 1 base and J 5 bases; nucleotides not matched to a gene: 13. This CDR3 spans 17 amino acids. The germline CDR1 and CDR2 sequences are DFQATT and SNEGSKA (reference sequence). CDR3 protein: CSARGPSGGRWTETQYF. The CDR3 DNA follows: TGCAGTGCTAGAGGCCCTAGCGGGGGTAGGTGGACGGAGACCCAGTACTTC.

Only a few counts were recorded for this clonotype. The chain employs TRBV4-3 and TRBJ2-5; no reliable D call. The CDR3 spans 15 residues. Germline-derived CDR1 and CDR2 are LGHNA and YSLEER. The germline V and J ends were trimmed by 1 base and 0 bases, with 9 bases remaining between them. The chain's CDR3 is CASSQGSMYQETQYF. The CDR3 DNA is TGCGCCAGCAGCCAAGGGTCTATGTACCAAGAGACCCAGTACTTC.

This clonotype was observed at least ten times. The J gene is TRBJ1-1, the V gene TRBV5-4, with D uncertain. The V end was cut by 0 bases, the J end by 10 bases, with 10 bases between. The germline V gene encodes CDR1 SGHNT and CDR2 YYREEE (reference sequence). The CDR3 spans 12 residues. CDR3 region: CASSLEPEGAFF. In DNA form, the CDR3 reads TGTGCCAGCAGCTTGGAGCCCGAAGGAGCTTTCTTT.

The V gene is TRBV15, the J gene TRBJ2-2, with 7 positions matching TRBD1. The CDR3 runs to 16 residues. The V segment lost 5 bases and the J segment 1 base; nucleotides outside the gene matches: 7. Germline V gene sequence: CDR1 LNHNV, CDR2 YYDKDF (reference sequence). The CDR3 spells CATSPWTGENTGELFF. In DNA, the CDR3 is TGTGCCACCAGCCCCTGGACAGGAGAGAACACCGGGGAGCTGTTTTTT.

This rearrangement joins TRBV6-5 to TRBJ1-1; D ambiguous. Trimming left V 5 bases short and J 1 base short, with 8 bases between. CDR3 length equals 13 residues. In germline, CDR1 is MNHEY, CDR2 SVGAGI. The CDR3: CASSNPGNTEAFF. The DNA of the CDR3 is TGTGCCAGCAGTAATCCGGGGAACACTGAAGCTTTCTTT.

This chain uses TRBV7-2 with TRBJ2-7; no clear D. Germline loops: CDR1 SGHTA, CDR2 FQGNSA. The CDR3 covers 14 residues. V gave up 2 bases and J gave up 3 bases, with 11 bases separating them. CDR3 amino acids: CASSLWRSNYEQYV. The DNA of the CDR3 is TGTGCCAGCAGCTTATGGAGATCCAACTACGAGCAGTACGTC.

This rearrangement joins TRBV28 to TRBJ2-5, with 7 nucleotides matching TRBD2. The V segment lost 4 bases and the J segment 4 bases; nucleotides outside the gene matches: 12. The CDR3 sequence is 16 residues long. The germline gives CDR1 MDHEN, CDR2 SYDVKM. The DNA of the CDR3 is TGTGCCAGCAGTTCTCCGGACCCGACGGGGGGAGAGACCCAGTACTTC. The encoded protein is CASSSPDPTGGETQYF.

This clonotype was observed a few times. The chain couples TRBV6-2 or TRBV6-3 to TRBJ2-1; D unresolved. The CDR3 totals 16 residues. CDR1 is MNHEY, CDR2 SVGEGT, per germline. V lost 4 bases to trimming and J lost 0 bases, with 13 bases between them. CDR3 loop: CASSSEDGSSYNEQFF. CDR3 in DNA: TGTGCCAGCAGTTCGGAAGACGGCAGCTCCTACAATGAGCAGTTCTTC.

The rearrangement uses TRBV6-5 and TRBJ2-3, with TRBD2 matching 11 bases. Germline assignment: CDR1 MNHEY and CDR2 SVGAGI. The CDR3 has 17 amino acids. The trim removed 5 bases at V and 4 bases at J, leaving 11 bases unmatched. As DNA, the CDR3 is TGTGCCAGCAGTCACATAAGCCTAGCGGGGGGCCCAGATACGCAGTATTTT. Its translation is CASSHISLAGGPDTQYF.

This clonotype has more than one count but fewer than ten. The CDR3, as DNA: TGTGCCAGCAGCTTTGGACAGGGGCGCATAACGTCCTATGGCTACACCTTC. Encoded protein: CASSFGQGRITSYGYTF. This chain joins TRBV7-9 and TRBJ1-2, with 9 bases fitting TRBD1. The ends lost 3 bases at V and 4 bases at J; junction bases unmatched: 12. Germline V gene sequence: CDR1 SEHNR, CDR2 FQNEAQ (reference sequence). The CDR3 runs 17 residues.

This clonotype was recorded a few times. The gene calls are TRBV7-7 and TRBJ1-2; D unresolved. The CDR3 contains 13 residues. Germline V gene data show CDR1 as SSHAT and CDR2 as FNYEAQ (reference sequence). CDR3 protein: CASGRSQSDGYTF. For the CDR3, the DNA is TGTGCTAGCGGCCGGTCCCAATCTGATGGCTACACCTTC.

The sample holds many counts of this clonotype. The V call is TRBV7-6, the J call TRBJ2-2; 7 nucleotides agree with TRBD2. Germline CDR1 SGHVS, CDR2 FNYEAQ. The CDR3 has 15 amino acids. Trimming at V came to 6 bases and at J to 4 bases, leaving 8 bases not matched to a gene. CDR3 in amino acids: CASRFGLGLTGELFF. CDR3 in DNA: TGTGCCAGCAGATTTGGACTAGGACTCACCGGGGAGCTGTTTTTT.

The genes are TRBV7-2 and TRBJ1-5, with D hard to call. The germline CDR1 and CDR2 sequences are SGHTA and FQGNSA. V was pared by 1 base and J by 5 bases, with 21 bases between. The CDR3 runs 18 residues. CDR3 sequence reads: CASSLVAPTYELDQPQHF. The CDR3 bases are TGTGCCAGCAGCTTAGTAGCACCAACGTATGAGTTGGATCAGCCCCAGCATTTT.